The TCR beta chain under discussion was sequenced for a study of molecular identifiers for immune sequencing clone quantification. TCRdb recomputed calls from the PCR reads with MiXCR, one row per CDR3 protein. The sample holds 490,000 or so distinct CDR3 sequences, 20% to 25% seen once. Study-wide results and limits: Researchers reportedly could pick up spiked Jurkat TCR RNA from one cell mixed into 1 million or so naive cells.

The length of the CDR3 is 16 residues. CDR1 and CDR2 (germline): SGHDN, FVKESK. The junction had 9 bases not matched to a gene; V was cut back by 1 base and J by 6 bases. Sorting recovered naive CD8 T cells on a CD8+CD4-CCR7+CD45RA+ profile. This clonotype occurred many times. What it binds is unknown. Sequencing was performed on naive CD8+ T cells from blood, with Jurkat cell RNA spiked in. The sample's subset: FACS-sorted CD8+CD4-CCR7+CD45RA+ naive T cells. This receptor was taken from a human donor in good health. Some libraries in this study had Jurkat cell RNA spiked in. The J gene is TRBJ2-3, the V gene TRBV14; 8 bases align to TRBD2. DNA for the CDR3: TGTGCCAGCAGCCAAGTTCTCCGGGGGGGCCTGGATACGCAGTATTTT. Encoded protein: CASSQVLRGGLDTQYF.